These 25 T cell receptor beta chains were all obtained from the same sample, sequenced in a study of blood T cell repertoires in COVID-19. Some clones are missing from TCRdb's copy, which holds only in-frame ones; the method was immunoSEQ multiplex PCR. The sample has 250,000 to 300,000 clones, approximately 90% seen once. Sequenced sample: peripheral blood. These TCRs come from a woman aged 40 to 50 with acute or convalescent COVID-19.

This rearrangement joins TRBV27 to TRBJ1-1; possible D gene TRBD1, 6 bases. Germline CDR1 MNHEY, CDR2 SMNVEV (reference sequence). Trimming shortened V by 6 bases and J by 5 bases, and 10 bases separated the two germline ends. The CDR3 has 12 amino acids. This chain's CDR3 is CASRKTGTEAFF. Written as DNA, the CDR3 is TGTGCCAGCAGAAAAACAGGGACTGAAGCTTTCTTT.

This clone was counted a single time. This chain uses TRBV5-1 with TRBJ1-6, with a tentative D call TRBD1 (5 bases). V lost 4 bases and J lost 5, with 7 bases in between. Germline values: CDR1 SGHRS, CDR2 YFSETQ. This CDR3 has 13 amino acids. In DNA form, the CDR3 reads TGCGCCAGCAGCCTAGGGGATAATTCACCCCTCCACTTT. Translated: CASSLGDNSPLHF.

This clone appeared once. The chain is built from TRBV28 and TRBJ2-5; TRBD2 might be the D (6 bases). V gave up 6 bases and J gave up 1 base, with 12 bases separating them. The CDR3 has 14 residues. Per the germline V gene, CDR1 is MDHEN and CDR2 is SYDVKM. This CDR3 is CASRGRGTQETQYF. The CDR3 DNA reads TGTGCCAGCAGGGGCCGGGGGACCCAAGAGACCCAGTACTTC.

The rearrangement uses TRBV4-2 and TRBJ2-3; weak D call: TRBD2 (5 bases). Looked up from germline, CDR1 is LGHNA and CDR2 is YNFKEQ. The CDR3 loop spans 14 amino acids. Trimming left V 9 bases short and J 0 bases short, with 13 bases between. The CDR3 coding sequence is TGTGCCAGTACCCCCGGGGTCAGCACAGATACGCAGTATTTT. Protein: CASTPGVSTDTQYF.

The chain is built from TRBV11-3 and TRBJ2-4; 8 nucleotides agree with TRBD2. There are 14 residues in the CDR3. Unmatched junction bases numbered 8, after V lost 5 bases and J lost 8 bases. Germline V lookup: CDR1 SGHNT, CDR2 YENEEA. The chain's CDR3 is CASSRGGTGDIQYF. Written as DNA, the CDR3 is TGTGCCAGCAGCCGGGGGGGGACCGGGGACATTCAGTACTTC. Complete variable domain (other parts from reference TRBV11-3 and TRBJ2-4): EAGVVQSPRYKIIEKKQPVAFWCNPISGHNTLYWYLQNLGQGPELLIRYENEEAVDDSQLPKDRFSAERLKGVDSTLKIQPAELGDSAVYLCASSRGGTGDIQYFGAGTRLSVL.

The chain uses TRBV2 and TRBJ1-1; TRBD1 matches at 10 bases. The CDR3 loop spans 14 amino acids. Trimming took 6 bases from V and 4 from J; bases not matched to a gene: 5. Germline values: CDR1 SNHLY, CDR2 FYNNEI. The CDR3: CASRSTGGITEAFF. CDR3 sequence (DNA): TGTGCCAGCAGGTCGACAGGGGGCATCACTGAAGCTTTCTTT.

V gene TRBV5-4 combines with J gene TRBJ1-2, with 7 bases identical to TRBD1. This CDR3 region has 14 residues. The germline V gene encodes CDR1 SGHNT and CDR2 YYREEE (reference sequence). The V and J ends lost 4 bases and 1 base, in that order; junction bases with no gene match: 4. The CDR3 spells CASSVGDSNYGYTF. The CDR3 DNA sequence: TGTGCCAGCAGCGTCGGGGACAGTAACTATGGCTACACCTTC.

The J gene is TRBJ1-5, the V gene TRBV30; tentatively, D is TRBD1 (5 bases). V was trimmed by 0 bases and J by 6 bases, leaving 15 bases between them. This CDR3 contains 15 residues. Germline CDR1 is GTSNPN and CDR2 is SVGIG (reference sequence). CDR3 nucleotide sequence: TGTGCCTGGAGTGTTTGGGGCCAGGGTGGTCAGCCCCAGCATTTT. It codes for CAWSVWGQGGQPQHF.

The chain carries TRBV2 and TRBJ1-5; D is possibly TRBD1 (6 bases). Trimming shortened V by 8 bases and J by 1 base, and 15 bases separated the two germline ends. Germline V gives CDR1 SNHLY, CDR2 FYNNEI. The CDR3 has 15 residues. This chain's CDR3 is CASASWGGSNQPQHF. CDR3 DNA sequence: TGTGCCAGCGCCTCGTGGGGGGGCAGCAATCAGCCCCAGCATTTT.

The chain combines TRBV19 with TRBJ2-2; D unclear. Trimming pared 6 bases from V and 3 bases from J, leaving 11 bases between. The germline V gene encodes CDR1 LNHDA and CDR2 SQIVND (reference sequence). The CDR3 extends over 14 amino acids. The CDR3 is CASRELGDTGELFF. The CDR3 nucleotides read TGTGCCAGTAGGGAGCTTGGTGACACCGGGGAGCTGTTTTTT.

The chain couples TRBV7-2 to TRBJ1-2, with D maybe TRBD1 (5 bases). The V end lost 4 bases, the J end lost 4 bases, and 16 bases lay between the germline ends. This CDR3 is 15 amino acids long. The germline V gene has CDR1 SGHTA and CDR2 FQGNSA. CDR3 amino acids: CASSSWTKTPYGYTF. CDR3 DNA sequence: TGTGCCAGCAGCTCCTGGACAAAGACGCCCTATGGCTACACCTTC.

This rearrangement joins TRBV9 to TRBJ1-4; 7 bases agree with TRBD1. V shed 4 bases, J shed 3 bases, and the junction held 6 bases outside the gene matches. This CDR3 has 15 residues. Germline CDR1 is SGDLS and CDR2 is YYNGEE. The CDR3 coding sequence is TGTGCCAGCAGCTCGTGGACAGGTTCTAATGAAAAACTGTTTTTT. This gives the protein CASSSWTGSNEKLFF.

CDR3 in DNA: TGCGCCAGCAGCTCGAGGGGGCAGTCGTACACTGAAGCTTTCTTT. Amino acid sequence: CASSSRGQSYTEAFF. The chain uses TRBV5-1 and TRBJ1-1; TRBD1 agrees at 7 bases. The junction had 8 bases not matched to a gene; V was cut back by 3 bases and J by 3 bases. Looked up from germline, CDR1 is SGHRS and CDR2 is YFSETQ. The CDR3 length is 15 residues.

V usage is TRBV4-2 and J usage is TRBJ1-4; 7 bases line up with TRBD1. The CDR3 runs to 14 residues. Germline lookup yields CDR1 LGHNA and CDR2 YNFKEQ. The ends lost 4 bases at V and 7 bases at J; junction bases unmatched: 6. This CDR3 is CASSLGGQPEKLFF. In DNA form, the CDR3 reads TGTGCCAGCAGCCTAGGGGGACAGCCTGAAAAACTGTTTTTT.

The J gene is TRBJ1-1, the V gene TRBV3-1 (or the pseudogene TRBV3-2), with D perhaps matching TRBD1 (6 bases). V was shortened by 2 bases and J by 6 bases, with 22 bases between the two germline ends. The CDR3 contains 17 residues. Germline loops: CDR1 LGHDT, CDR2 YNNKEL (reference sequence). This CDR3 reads CASSQYLRVSRGAEAFF. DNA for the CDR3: TGTGCCAGCAGCCAATACTTAAGGGTGAGCAGGGGCGCTGAAGCTTTCTTT.

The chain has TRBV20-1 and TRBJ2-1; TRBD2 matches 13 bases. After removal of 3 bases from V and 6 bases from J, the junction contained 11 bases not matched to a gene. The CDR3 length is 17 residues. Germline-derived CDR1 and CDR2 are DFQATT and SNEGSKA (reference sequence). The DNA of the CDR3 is TGCAGTGCTAGTTTACTAGCGGGGGGGCCTCTGAGCAATGAGCAGTTCTTC. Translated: CSASLLAGGPLSNEQFF.

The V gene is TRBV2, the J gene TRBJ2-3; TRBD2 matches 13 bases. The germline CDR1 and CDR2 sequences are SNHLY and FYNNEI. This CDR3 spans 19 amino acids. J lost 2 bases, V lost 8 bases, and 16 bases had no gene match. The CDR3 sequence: CASGRQTGTSGDFTDTQYF. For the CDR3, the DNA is TGTGCCAGCGGTAGACAAACCGGGACTAGCGGGGACTTCACAGATACGCAGTATTTT.

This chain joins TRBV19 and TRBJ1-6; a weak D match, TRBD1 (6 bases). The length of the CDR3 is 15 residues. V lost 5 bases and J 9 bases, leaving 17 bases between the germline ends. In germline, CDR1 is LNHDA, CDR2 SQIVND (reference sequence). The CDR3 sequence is CASSSHPQGSSPLHF. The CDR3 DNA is TGTGCCAGTAGTTCCCACCCACAGGGTTCTTCACCCCTCCACTTT.

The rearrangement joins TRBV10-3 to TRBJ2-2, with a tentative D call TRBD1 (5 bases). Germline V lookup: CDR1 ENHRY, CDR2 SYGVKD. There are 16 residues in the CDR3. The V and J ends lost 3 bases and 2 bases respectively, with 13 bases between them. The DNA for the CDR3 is TGTGCCATCAGTGATGGAAGGGGCTCAAACACCGGGGAGCTGTTTTTT. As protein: CAISDGRGSNTGELFF.

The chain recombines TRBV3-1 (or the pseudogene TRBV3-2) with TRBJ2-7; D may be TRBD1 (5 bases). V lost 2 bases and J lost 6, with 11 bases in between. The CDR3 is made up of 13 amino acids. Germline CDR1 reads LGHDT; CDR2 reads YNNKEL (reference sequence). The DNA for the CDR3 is TGTGCCAGCAGCCAAAAGGGGAACGGCGAGCAGTACGTC. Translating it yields CASSQKGNGEQYV.

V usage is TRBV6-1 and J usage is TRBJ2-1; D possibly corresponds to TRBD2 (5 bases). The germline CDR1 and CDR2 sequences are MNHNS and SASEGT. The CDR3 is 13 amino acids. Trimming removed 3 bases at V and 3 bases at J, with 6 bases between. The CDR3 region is CASSEDFYNEQFF. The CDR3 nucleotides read TGTGCCAGCAGTGAGGACTTCTACAATGAGCAGTTCTTC.

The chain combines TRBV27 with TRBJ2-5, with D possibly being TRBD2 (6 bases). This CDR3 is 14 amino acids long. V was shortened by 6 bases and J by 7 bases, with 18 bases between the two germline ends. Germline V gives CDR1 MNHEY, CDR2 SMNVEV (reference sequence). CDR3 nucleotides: TGTGCCAGCAGCCCGGGGACTGGGGTAGGGACCCAGTACTTC. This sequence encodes CASSPGTGVGTQYF.

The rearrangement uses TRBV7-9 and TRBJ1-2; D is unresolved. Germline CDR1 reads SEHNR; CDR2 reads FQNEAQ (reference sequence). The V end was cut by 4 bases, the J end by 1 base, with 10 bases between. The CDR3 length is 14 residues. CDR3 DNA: TGTGCCAGCAGCTCCGTAGTTATTAACTATGGCTACACCTTC. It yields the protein CASSSVVINYGYTF.

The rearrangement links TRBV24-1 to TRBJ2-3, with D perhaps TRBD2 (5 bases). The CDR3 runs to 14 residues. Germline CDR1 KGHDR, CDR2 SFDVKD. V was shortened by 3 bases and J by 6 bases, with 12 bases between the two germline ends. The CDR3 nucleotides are TGTGCCACCAGTGATCTCTGGACGGGGGATACGCAGTATTTT. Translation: CATSDLWTGDTQYF.

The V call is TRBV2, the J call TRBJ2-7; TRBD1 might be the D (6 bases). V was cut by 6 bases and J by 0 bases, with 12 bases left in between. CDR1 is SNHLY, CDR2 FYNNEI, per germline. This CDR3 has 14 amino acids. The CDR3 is CASSPDRNSYEQYV. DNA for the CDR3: TGTGCCAGCAGCCCCGACAGGAACTCCTACGAGCAGTACGTC.